These 12 T cell receptor beta chains were all obtained from the same sample, sequenced in a study of blood T cell repertoires in COVID-19. This table comes from immunoSEQ multiplex PCR, and its TCRdb copy is limited to in-frame clones, with some not included. Of about 130,000 clones in the sample, 84% were seen once. The sample consisted of peripheral blood. The receptors shown here come from a man aged 60 to 75 with acute or convalescent COVID-19.

The chain carries TRBV5-6 and TRBJ2-2, with TRBD1 matching over 7 bases. V dropped 4 bases and J dropped 8; count of bases not matched to a gene: 5. This CDR3 region has 13 residues. The germline gives CDR1 SGHDT, CDR2 YYEEEE. CDR3 coding DNA: TGTGCCAGCAGCCGTACAGGGGTTGGGGAGCTGTTTTTT. Translation gives CASSRTGVGELFF.

The chain uses TRBV18 and TRBJ1-5, with D possibly being TRBD1 (5 bases). This CDR3 contains 15 residues. The germline gives CDR1 KGHSH, CDR2 LQKENI. The germline V and J ends were trimmed by 6 bases and 0 bases, with 12 bases remaining between them. The CDR3 DNA reads TGTGCCAGCTCCCAGGACACTAATAGCAATCAGCCCCAGCATTTT. Encoded protein: CASSQDTNSNQPQHF. Supplemented by reference TRBV18 and TRBJ1-5, the full variable domain reads NAGVMQNPRHLVRRRGQEARLRCSPMKGHSHVYWYRQLPEEGLKFMVYLQKENIIDESGMPKERFSAEFPKEGPSILRIQQVVRGDSAAYFCASSQDTNSNQPQHFGDGTRLSIL.

The chain joins TRBV10-1 to TRBJ1-1; 8 bases fit TRBD1. Trimming removed 9 bases from V and 0 bases from J; junction bases left unmatched: 3. This CDR3 is 13 amino acids long. CDR1 and CDR2 (germline): WNHNN, SYGVQD (reference sequence). The CDR3 sequence is CASRQGLNTEAFF. The CDR3 nucleotides are TGCGCCAGTCGACAGGGGCTGAACACTGAAGCTTTCTTT.

This chain uses TRBV6-1 with TRBJ2-7; 7 nucleotides agree with TRBD1. V lost 1 base and J lost 6; bases outside the gene matches: 12. Germline lookup yields CDR1 MNHNS and CDR2 SASEGT. The CDR3 has 16 residues. The CDR3 reads CASSEENWSGGGEQYF. The CDR3 DNA follows: TGTGCCAGCAGTGAAGAAAATTGGTCAGGGGGTGGCGAGCAGTACTTC.

The chain is built from TRBV5-1 and TRBJ1-2, with 7 bases aligning to TRBD1. Trimming took 5 bases from V and 5 from J; bases not matched to a gene: 18. Germline V gives CDR1 SGHRS, CDR2 YFSETQ. This CDR3 contains 17 residues. CDR3 region: CASRGDRDYPPWYGYTF. CDR3 nucleotides: TGCGCCAGCAGGGGCGACAGGGATTACCCGCCATGGTATGGCTACACCTTC.

V is TRBV29-1 and J is TRBJ2-7; D is perhaps TRBD1 (5 bases). V lost 4 bases to trimming and J lost 4 bases, with 14 bases between them. The CDR3 has 13 residues. Looked up from germline, CDR1 is SQVTM and CDR2 is ANQGSEA. The CDR3 DNA reads TGCAGCGTTGTTCTCAGGGTGGATTACGAGCAGTACTTC. Protein sequence: CSVVLRVDYEQYF.

This clone was seen a single time. V gene TRBV5-1 combines with J gene TRBJ2-4, with 12 bases that match TRBD2. The CDR3 consists of 19 residues. CDR1 and CDR2 from the germline V gene are SGHRS and YFSETQ. After removal of 0 bases from V and 4 bases from J, the junction contained 11 bases not matched to a gene. The CDR3 spells CASSLGLTSGRSIKNIQYF. CDR3 bases: TGCGCCAGCAGCTTGGGACTAACTAGCGGGAGGTCTATAAAAAACATTCAGTACTTC. The complete variable domain, with remaining parts taken from reference TRBV5-1 and TRBJ2-4, reads KAGVTQTPRYLIKTRGQQVTLSCSPISGHRSVSWYQQTPGQGLQFLFEYFSETQRNKGNFPGRFSGRQFSNSRSEMNVSTLELGDSALYLCASSLGLTSGRSIKNIQYFGAGTRLSVL.

This sequence joins TRBV7-3 and TRBJ2-1; 7 bases match TRBD2. Unmatched junction bases numbered 12, after V lost 6 bases and J lost 4 bases. The CDR3 length is 16 residues. CDR1 SGHTA and CDR2 FQGTGA come from the germline V gene. The CDR3 loop reads CASRSSAGVVYNEQFF. Written as DNA, the CDR3 is TGTGCCAGCAGGTCCTCGGCGGGAGTGGTATACAATGAGCAGTTCTTC.

This clone occurred a few times. V usage is TRBV19 and J usage is TRBJ2-5; a possible D gene is TRBD2 (5 bases). Germline V CDR1 and CDR2: LNHDA, SQIVND (reference sequence). V was clipped by 4 bases and J by 1 base, with 13 bases between them. The CDR3 has 15 residues. CDR3 in DNA: TGTGCCAGTAGTACAATCGTAGGGAGCCAAGAGACCCAGTACTTC. This sequence encodes CASSTIVGSQETQYF.

The chain employs TRBV10-1 and TRBJ2-3; no firm D call. V was pared by 3 bases and J by 6 bases, with 7 bases between. Germline assignment: CDR1 WNHNN and CDR2 SYGVQD (reference sequence). This CDR3 is 12 amino acids long. CDR3 nucleotides: TGCGCCAGCAGTGACCCCGGGGATACGCAGTATTTT. The encoded protein is CASSDPGDTQYF.

This clone was detected once. The V call is TRBV28, the J call TRBJ1-6, with a tentative D call TRBD1 (5 bases). This CDR3 spans 16 amino acids. V lost 4 bases, J lost 7 bases, and 17 bases lay in between. Germline CDR1 is MDHEN and CDR2 is SYDVKM. The DNA for the CDR3 is TGTGCCAGCAGTTCCTTCGGGGGAGGGTCCAATTCACCCCTCCACTTT. This encodes CASSSFGGGSNSPLHF.

The chain carries TRBV12-5 and TRBJ2-1; TRBD2 agrees at 14 bases. The trim removed 1 base at V and 7 bases at J, leaving 18 bases unmatched. The CDR3 contains 21 residues. In germline, CDR1 is LGHNT, CDR2 FRNRAP. The CDR3 loop is CASGLDPKGLAGGTRENEQFF. The CDR3 DNA follows: TGTGCTAGTGGTTTGGACCCTAAAGGACTAGCGGGAGGCACGAGGGAGAATGAGCAGTTCTTC.